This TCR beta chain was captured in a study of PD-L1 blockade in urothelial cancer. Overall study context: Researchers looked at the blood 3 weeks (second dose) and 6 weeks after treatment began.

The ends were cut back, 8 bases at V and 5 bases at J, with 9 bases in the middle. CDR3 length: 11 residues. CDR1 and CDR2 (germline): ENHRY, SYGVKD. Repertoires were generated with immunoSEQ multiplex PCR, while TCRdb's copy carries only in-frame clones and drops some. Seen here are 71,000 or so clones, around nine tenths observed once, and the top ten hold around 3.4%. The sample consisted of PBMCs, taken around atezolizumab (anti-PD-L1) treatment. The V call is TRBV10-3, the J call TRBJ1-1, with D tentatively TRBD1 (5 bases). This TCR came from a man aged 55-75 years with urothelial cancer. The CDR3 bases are TGTGCCATCGGGCAGGGTACTGAAGCTTTCTTT. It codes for CAIGQGTEAFF.